Each of the 20 T cell receptor beta chains below was sequenced from the same sample in a study of CD8+CD57+ T cells in acquired aplastic anemia. Profiles of TCR beta VDJ and CDR3 were generated from a genomic DNA template. One entry per CDR3 protein results from TCRdb running MiXCR on the reads. This sample has some 150,000 distinct CDR3 sequences, with 71% found just once. All patients picked for sequencing had shown, by flow cytometry, an expansion of CD8+CD57+ cells. The sample was sorted CD4+, CD8+, or CD8+CD57+ T cells (not recorded which) from PBMCs. Receptors were obtained from a human donor with aplastic anemia.

The rearrangement joins TRBV9 to TRBJ2-6; TRBD1 is a possible D gene (6 bases). Germline values: CDR1 SGDLS, CDR2 YYNGEE. This CDR3 has 18 amino acids. V was cut by 4 bases and J by 0 bases, with 17 bases left in between. Here the CDR3 reads CASSQQGSPISGANVLTF. The CDR3 nucleotides read TGTGCCAGCAGCCAACAGGGAAGTCCGATCTCTGGGGCCAACGTCCTGACTTTC.

V is TRBV24-1 and J is TRBJ1-5; 9 bases map to TRBD1. Trimming at V came to 3 bases and at J to 4 bases, leaving 6 bases not matched to a gene. The CDR3 contains 16 residues. Per the germline V gene, CDR1 is KGHDR and CDR2 is SFDVKD. CDR3 sequence reads: CATSDPTDRGNQPQHF. In nucleotides, the CDR3 is TGTGCCACCAGTGATCCCACTGACAGGGGGAATCAGCCCCAGCATTTT.

This clonotype has just a few counts. This CDR3 is CSAGGSAYEQYF. CDR3 nucleotides: TGCAGTGCCGGGGGCAGCGCCTACGAGCAGTACTTC. This chain links TRBV20-1 with TRBJ2-7; D is tentatively TRBD1 or TRBD2 (6 bases each). Trimming stripped 6 bases from V and 2 bases from J, with 11 bases between. Germline CDR1 and CDR2: DFQATT and SNEGSKA (reference sequence). This CDR3 spans 12 amino acids.

This clonotype showed up just once. V and J are TRBV24-1 and TRBJ2-2, with 9 nucleotides matching TRBD1. This CDR3 contains 16 residues. J was trimmed by 1 base and V by 2 bases; bases with no gene match: 1. Germline V lookup: CDR1 KGHDR, CDR2 SFDVKD. The CDR3, as DNA: TGTGCCACCAGTGATTCGGGACAGGGGAACACCGGGGAGCTGTTTTTT. This sequence encodes CATSDSGQGNTGELFF.

The chain couples TRBV6-4 to TRBJ2-3, with TRBD1 matching 11 bases. Germline V lookup: CDR1 MRHNA, CDR2 SNTAGT. There are 14 residues in the CDR3. Unmatched junction bases numbered 10, after V lost 6 bases and J lost 11 bases. CDR3 nucleotides: TGTGCCAGCAGCCCAAGGACAGGGGGCGGTGAGCAGTATTTT. Protein sequence: CASSPRTGGGEQYF.

This clonotype was detected many times. V and J are TRBV7-8 and TRBJ2-5; 12 nucleotides line up with TRBD2. The CDR3 runs to 15 residues. The trim removed 5 bases at V and 5 bases at J, leaving 6 bases unmatched. Germline CDR1 and CDR2: SGHVS and FQNEAQ. The DNA of the CDR3 is TGTGCCAGCAGCCCCTGGACTAGCGGGGACGAGACCCAGTACTTC. Encoded protein: CASSPWTSGDETQYF.

The chain joins TRBV24-1 to TRBJ2-5; possible D gene TRBD1, 6 bases. Trimming shortened V by 4 bases and J by 1 base, and 12 bases separated the two germline ends. CDR1 and CDR2 (germline): KGHDR, SFDVKD. The CDR3 has 15 amino acids. The CDR3 loop reads CATSDARTVQETQYF. CDR3 sequence (DNA): TGTGCCACCAGTGACGCCCGGACAGTCCAAGAGACCCAGTACTTC.

The J gene is TRBJ2-3, the V gene TRBV24-1; 8 nucleotides align to TRBD2. The ends lost 9 bases at V and 0 bases at J; junction bases unmatched: 13. CDR3 length: 17 amino acids. CDR1 KGHDR and CDR2 SFDVKD come from the germline V gene. In nucleotides, the CDR3 is TGTGCCACCCAACTAGCGGCGGGCCCTTCAAGCACAGATACGCAGTATTTT. This gives the protein CATQLAAGPSSTDTQYF.

The chain employs TRBV20-1 and TRBJ1-2; D not resolved. Germline lookup yields CDR1 DFQATT and CDR2 SNEGSKA (reference sequence). V was pared by 2 bases and J by 2 bases, with 9 bases between. The CDR3 is made up of 13 amino acids. Here the CDR3 reads CSARLDRNYGYTF. The DNA for the CDR3 is TGCAGTGCTAGACTAGACCGAAACTATGGCTACACCTTC.

This rearrangement joins TRBV2 to TRBJ2-5, with 7 bases aligning to TRBD1. The CDR3 is 15 amino acids. V lost 6 bases to trimming and J lost 4 bases; unmatched junction nucleotides: 11. Germline values: CDR1 SNHLY, CDR2 FYNNEI. The DNA for the CDR3 is TGTGCCAGCAGAGGCGACAGGGTGATAGGAGAGACCCAGTACTTC. Its translation is CASRGDRVIGETQYF.

This rearrangement joins TRBV7-8 to TRBJ2-3; 8 bases match TRBD2. CDR1 SGHVS and CDR2 FQNEAQ come from the germline V gene. Trimming cost V 8 bases and J 4 bases; bases outside gene matches: 11. The CDR3 is 15 residues long. The CDR3 DNA sequence: TGTGCCAGCGTCGAGAGGGGCGGGAGGCCAGATACGCAGTATTTT. Residues: CASVERGGRPDTQYF. The full variable domain, completed using reference TRBV7-8 and TRBJ2-3, is GAGVSQSPRYKVAKRGQDVALRCDPISGHVSLFWYQQALGQGPEFLTYFQNEAQLDKSGLPSDRFFAERPEGSVSTLKIQRTQQEDSAVYLCASVERGGRPDTQYFGPGTRLTVL.

This clonotype was counted only a few times. At one end, the junction sequence differs from germline, possibly due to a read error. J is TRBJ2-7 and V is TRBV7-6, with TRBD1 matching over 7 bases. Germline CDR1 and CDR2: SGHVS and FNYEAQ. The CDR3 sequence is 14 residues long. In DNA, the CDR3 is TGTGCTAGCAGCCTCCGGGACAGCTCCTACGAGCAGTACTTC. Translation gives CASSLRDSSYEQYF. The variable domain in full, with the rest retrieved from reference TRBV7-6 and TRBJ2-7, is GAGVSQSPRYKVTKRGQDVALRCDPISGHVSLYWYRQALGQGPEFLTYFNYEAQQDKSGLPNDRFSAERPEGSISTLTIQRTEQRDSAMYRCASSLRDSSYEQYFGPGTRLTVT.

This clonotype has more than one count but fewer than ten. This chain connects TRBV20-1 to TRBJ1-2, with D possibly matching TRBD1 (5 bases). V lost 3 bases to trimming and J lost 8 bases, with 10 bases between them. CDR3 length equals 11 residues. Germline lookup yields CDR1 DFQATT and CDR2 SNEGSKA (reference sequence). In nucleotides, the CDR3 is TGCAGTGCTAGTGCGGGGGACGGCTACACCTTC. This translates into CSASAGDGYTF.

This clonotype showed up just once. The J gene is TRBJ1-1, the V gene TRBV7-9; D is unresolved. Germline lookup yields CDR1 SEHNR and CDR2 FQNEAQ (reference sequence). The V gene lost 3 bases and the J gene lost 2 bases, with 19 bases spanning the gap. This CDR3 is 17 amino acids long. The DNA of the CDR3 is TGTGCCAGCAGCTTCTCACCCCACCGACGGTCAAACACTGAAGCTTTCTTT. Translating gives CASSFSPHRRSNTEAFF.

The V and J genes are TRBV6-4 and TRBJ2-2; 7 bases are a match to TRBD2. Germline trimming cut 5 bases from V and 1 base from J; bases unmatched to any gene: 4. CDR1 is MRHNA and CDR2 is SNTAGT in the germline V gene. The CDR3 is 15 amino acids. The CDR3 reads CASSSGGGNTGELFF. The CDR3 bases are TGTGCCAGCAGTAGTGGCGGGGGGAACACCGGGGAGCTGTTTTTT.

The rearrangement uses TRBV5-1 and TRBJ2-5; 7 bases fit TRBD1. J gave up 2 bases and V 0 bases, and 4 bases lay outside the gene matches. This CDR3 comprises 15 residues. Germline V lookup: CDR1 SGHRS, CDR2 YFSETQ. For the CDR3, the DNA is TGCGCCAGCAGCTTGGGACAGGGCCAGCAAGAGACCCAGTACTTC. Encoded protein: CASSLGQGQQETQYF.

The rearrangement joins TRBV6-2 or TRBV6-3 to TRBJ1-1; D uncertain. The ends were cut back, 11 bases at V and 2 bases at J, with 12 bases in the middle. The CDR3 extends over 12 amino acids. Germline lookup yields CDR1 MNHEY and CDR2 SVGEGT. The CDR3 loop reads CACDLGNTEAFF. CDR3 bases: TGTGCCTGCGACCTAGGTAACACTGAAGCTTTCTTT.

The chain joins TRBV29-1 to TRBJ2-7; D call uncertain. V lost 0 bases to trimming and J lost 3 bases, with 6 bases between them. Germline values: CDR1 SQVTM, CDR2 ANQGSEA. This CDR3 is 12 amino acids long. The DNA of the CDR3 is TGCAGCGTTGAAGATGGCCGCTACGAGCAGTACTTC. As protein: CSVEDGRYEQYF.

The chain is built from TRBV20-1 and TRBJ2-7, with TRBD2 matching over 8 bases. This CDR3 region has 14 residues. Germline V gene data show CDR1 as DFQATT and CDR2 as SNEGSKA (reference sequence). The trim removed 4 bases at V and 2 bases at J, leaving 7 bases unmatched. CDR3 nucleotides: TGCAGTGCTATTTACGGGGGGGAACCCTACGAGCAGTACTTC. Its protein product is CSAIYGGEPYEQYF.

The chain carries TRBV2 and TRBJ2-7; TRBD1 is a possible D gene (7 bases). CDR3 size: 14 residues. Germline loops: CDR1 SNHLY, CDR2 FYNNEI. Between the trimmed V and J ends, which lost 8 bases and 2 bases, there was a span of 16 bases. The CDR3 protein is CASSPRGTAYEQYF. The CDR3 bases are TGTGCCAGCTCACCACGGGGGACAGCCTACGAGCAGTACTTC.